A single T cell receptor beta chain is shown here with its context. Its antigen remains unknown. This entry comes from a study of T cells after posttransplantation cyclophosphamide. Overall study findings and caveats: Skin or GI-infiltrating T cells shared few TRB sequences with blood. Recipient CMV seropositivity and CMV reactivation strongly tracked TRB clonality. Donor-recipient repertoire similarity was low at 1-2 months, rising over year one.

Measured with immunoSEQ multiplex PCR; TCRdb has only the in-frame clones, and not every one. The sample presents 30,000 to 35,000 clones, none singletons. There are 17 residues in the CDR3. Germline CDR1 and CDR2: SGHRS and YFSETQ. J was trimmed by 4 bases and V by 4 bases; bases with no gene match: 8. This sequence originates from a woman between 45 and 65 years old in good health and a related stem cell transplant donor. The V and J genes are TRBV5-1 and TRBJ2-3, with 14 bases that match TRBD2. The sequencing input was PBMCs. The CDR3 nucleotides are TGCGCCAGCAGCACTGGACTAGCGGGAGGATTCGCAGATACGCAGTATTTT. Translation gives CASSTGLAGGFADTQYF. Supplemented by reference TRBV5-1 and TRBJ2-3, the full variable domain reads KAGVTQTPRYLIKTRGQQVTLSCSPISGHRSVSWYQQTPGQGLQFLFEYFSETQRNKGNFPGRFSGRQFSNSRSEMNVSTLELGDSALYLCASSTGLAGGFADTQYFGPGTRLTVL.